The T cell receptor (beta chain) described here comes from a study of T cell repertoires in cytomegalovirus infection (dated by TCRdb to between 2018 and 2021). Regarding the research as a whole: The peptide stimulations were aimed at well-studied HLA-B-restricted epitopes as well as recently identified HLA-C-restricted CMV epitopes, whose presentation resists viral immunomodulation. Because public TCR beta signatures pointed to carriage of CMV infection together with the matching HLA type, the HLA type of each donor mattered for the analysis. Overall study results and their limits: The ex vivo response was dominated by HLA-C-restricted CMV-specific TCR beta clonotypes, and the single most frequent clonotype in two of eight donors was supplied by these HLA-C-restricted clonotypes. Carriers of CMV infection plus the relevant HLA type were discriminated by the cumulative frequency of public TCR beta family members in the study cohort and in an independent approximately 360-donor cohort.

Taken with the paper, the label for treatment or condition translates to: in vitro stimulation with specific CMV peptide epitopes to enrich CMV-specific T cells. Taken from cysteine to phenylalanine, the CDR3 has 16 residues. Only the CDR3 portion is preserved as DNA: 48 bases, with reading frame beginning at the first base. CDR1 and CDR2 (SGHNT, YENEEA) derive from the germline V gene. Trimming costs V 2 bases and J 0 bases, and their ends lie 13 bases apart. Concerning this clonotype: Its target antigen remains unknown. Base qualities are not provided; no much larger clone lies one nucleotide away.

Sequencing was carried out with an Illumina HiSeq 1500. TCRdb cleaned the public reads at Q25 with fastp, built clones with MiXCR and kept in-frame beta chains. Rows are combined by CDR3 protein, so each entry shows the most common genes and DNA. A total of roughly 90,000 distinct CDR3 sequences appear in this sample, 20% to 30% of them only once. The biggest ten clones account for roughly 50% of the sample. The chain was built from TRBV11-3 and TRBJ2-5, with the D gene possibly TRBD1 or TRBD2, each one fitting 6 bases. The source was CD8+ T cells from cultured PBMCs, collected from culture after CMV antigen stimulation. This sequence originates from a human donor in good health (CMV status not recorded). Some clones in this sample may be carry-over from other donors' samples. In nucleotides, the sequence is TGTGCCAGCAGCTTAAGGCGGGACACATACCAAGAGACCCAGTACTTC. Its translation is CASSLRRDTYQETQYF.